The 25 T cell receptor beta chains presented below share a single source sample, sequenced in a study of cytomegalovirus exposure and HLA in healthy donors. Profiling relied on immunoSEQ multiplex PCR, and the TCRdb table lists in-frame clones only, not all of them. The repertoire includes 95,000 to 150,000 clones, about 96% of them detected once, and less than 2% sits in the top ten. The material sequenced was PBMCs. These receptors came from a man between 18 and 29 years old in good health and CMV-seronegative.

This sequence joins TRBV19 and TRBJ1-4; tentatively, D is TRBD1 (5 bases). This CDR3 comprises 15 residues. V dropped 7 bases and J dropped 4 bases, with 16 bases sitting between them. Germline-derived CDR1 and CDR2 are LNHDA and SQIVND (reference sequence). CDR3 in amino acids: CASTLGGNRNEKLFF. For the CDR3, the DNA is TGTGCCAGTACCTTGGGGGGAAACCGTAATGAAAAACTGTTTTTT.

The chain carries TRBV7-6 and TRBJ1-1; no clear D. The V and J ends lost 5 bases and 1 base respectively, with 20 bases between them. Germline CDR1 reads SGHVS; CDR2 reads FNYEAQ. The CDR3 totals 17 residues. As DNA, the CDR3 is TGTGCCAGCAGCCTTACGAGGTTGGCCGGTGGGAACACTGAAGCTTTCTTT. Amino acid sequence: CASSLTRLAGGNTEAFF.

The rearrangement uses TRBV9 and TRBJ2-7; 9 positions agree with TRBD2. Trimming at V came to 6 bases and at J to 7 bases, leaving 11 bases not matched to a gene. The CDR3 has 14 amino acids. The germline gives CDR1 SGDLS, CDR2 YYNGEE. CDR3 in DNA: TGTGCCAGCACCCCATCTAGCGGGATAGGGGAGCAGTACTTC. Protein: CASTPSSGIGEQYF.

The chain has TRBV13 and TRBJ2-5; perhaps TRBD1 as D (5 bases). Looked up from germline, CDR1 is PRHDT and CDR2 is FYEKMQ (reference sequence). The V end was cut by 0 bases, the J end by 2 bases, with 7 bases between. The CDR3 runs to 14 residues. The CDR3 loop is CASSLGAGQETQYF. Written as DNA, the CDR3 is TGTGCCAGCAGCTTAGGTGCAGGGCAAGAGACCCAGTACTTC.

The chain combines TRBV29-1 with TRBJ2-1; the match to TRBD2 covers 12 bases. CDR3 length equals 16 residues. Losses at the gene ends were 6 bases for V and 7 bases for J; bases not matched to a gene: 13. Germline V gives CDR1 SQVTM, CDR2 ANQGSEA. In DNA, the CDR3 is TGCAGCGTCAGACTAGCGGGAGTTGTTGCGGGGAATGAGCAGTTCTTC. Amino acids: CSVRLAGVVAGNEQFF.

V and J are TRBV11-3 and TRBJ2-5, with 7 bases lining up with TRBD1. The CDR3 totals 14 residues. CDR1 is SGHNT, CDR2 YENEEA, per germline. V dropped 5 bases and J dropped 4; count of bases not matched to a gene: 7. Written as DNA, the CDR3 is TGTGCCAGCAGCCTAAGGACAGGAGGAGAGACCCAGTACTTC. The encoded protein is CASSLRTGGETQYF.

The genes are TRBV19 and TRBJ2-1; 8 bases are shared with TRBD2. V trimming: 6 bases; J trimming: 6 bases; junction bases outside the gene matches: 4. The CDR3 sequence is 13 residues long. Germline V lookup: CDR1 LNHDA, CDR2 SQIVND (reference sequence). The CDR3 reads CASSTLAGNEQFF. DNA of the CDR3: TGTGCCAGTAGCACTCTAGCGGGCAATGAGCAGTTCTTC.

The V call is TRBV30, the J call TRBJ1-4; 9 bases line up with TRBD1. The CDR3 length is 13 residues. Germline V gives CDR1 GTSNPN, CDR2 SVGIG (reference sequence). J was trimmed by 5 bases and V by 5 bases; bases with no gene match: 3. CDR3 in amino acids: CAWGDRANEKLFF. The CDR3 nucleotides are TGTGCCTGGGGGGACAGGGCGAATGAAAAACTGTTTTTT.

The CDR3 loop is CASSPPDRGKIAQYF. CDR3 DNA: TGCGCCAGCAGTCCGCCTGACAGGGGCAAGATTGCGCAGTATTTT. The J gene is TRBJ2-3, the V gene TRBV23-1, with 8 bases matching TRBD1. TRBV23-1 is filed as an ORF, its function uncertain. There are 15 residues in the CDR3. Trimming cost V 4 bases and J 10 bases; bases outside gene matches: 13.

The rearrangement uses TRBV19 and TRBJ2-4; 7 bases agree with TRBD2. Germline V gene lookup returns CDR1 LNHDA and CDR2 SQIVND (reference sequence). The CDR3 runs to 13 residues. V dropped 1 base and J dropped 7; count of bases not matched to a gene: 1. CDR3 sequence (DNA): TGTGCCAGTAGTATAGGCGGGAGCAACATTCAGTACTTC. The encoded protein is CASSIGGSNIQYF.

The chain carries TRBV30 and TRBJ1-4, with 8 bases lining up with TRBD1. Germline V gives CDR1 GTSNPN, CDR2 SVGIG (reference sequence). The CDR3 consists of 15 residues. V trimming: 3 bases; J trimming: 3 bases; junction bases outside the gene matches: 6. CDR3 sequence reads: CAWSQGAAANEKLFF. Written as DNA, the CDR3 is TGTGCCTGGAGCCAGGGGGCAGCGGCTAATGAAAAACTGTTTTTT.

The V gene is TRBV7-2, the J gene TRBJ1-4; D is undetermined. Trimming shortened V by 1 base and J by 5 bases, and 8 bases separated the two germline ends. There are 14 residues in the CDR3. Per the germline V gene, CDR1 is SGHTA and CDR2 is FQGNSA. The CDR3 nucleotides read TGTGCCAGCAGCTTAGTGCGGGAAAATGAAAAACTGTTTTTT. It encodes CASSLVRENEKLFF.

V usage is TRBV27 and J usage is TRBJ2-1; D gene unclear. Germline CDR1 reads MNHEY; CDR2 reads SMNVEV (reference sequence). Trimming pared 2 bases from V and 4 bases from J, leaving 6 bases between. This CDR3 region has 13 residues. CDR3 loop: CASSLSRYNEQFF. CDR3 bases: TGTGCCAGCAGTTTAAGTCGGTACAATGAGCAGTTCTTC.

The DNA for the CDR3 is TGTGCCAGCAGTTTATCGCTGGGACTCCTCGATGAGCAGTTCTTC. As protein: CASSLSLGLLDEQFF. The chain links TRBV28 to TRBJ2-1; D might be TRBD2 (6 bases). The V gene lost 1 base and the J gene lost 8 bases, with 15 bases spanning the gap. The length of the CDR3 is 15 residues. The germline V gene encodes CDR1 MDHEN and CDR2 SYDVKM. Together with reference TRBV28 and TRBJ2-1, the CDR3 gives the full variable domain: DVKVTQSSRYLVKRTGEKVFLECVQDMDHENMFWYRQDPGLGLRLIYFSYDVKMKEKGDIPEGYSVSREKKERFSLILESASTNQTSMYLCASSLSLGLLDEQFFGPGTRLTVL.

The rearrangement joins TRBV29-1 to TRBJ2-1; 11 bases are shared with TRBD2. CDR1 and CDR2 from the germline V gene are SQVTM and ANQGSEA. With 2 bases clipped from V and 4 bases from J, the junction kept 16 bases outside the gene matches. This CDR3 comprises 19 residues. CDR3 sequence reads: CSVELGLAGGPSSYNEQFF. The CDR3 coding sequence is TGCAGCGTTGAATTAGGTCTAGCGGGAGGTCCTTCCTCTTACAATGAGCAGTTCTTC.

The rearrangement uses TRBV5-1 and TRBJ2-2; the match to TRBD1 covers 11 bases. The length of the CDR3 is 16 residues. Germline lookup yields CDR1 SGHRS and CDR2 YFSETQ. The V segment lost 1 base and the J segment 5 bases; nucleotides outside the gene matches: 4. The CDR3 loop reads CASSLRGQGVTGELFF. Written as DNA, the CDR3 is TGCGCCAGCAGCTTGAGGGGACAGGGGGTAACCGGGGAGCTGTTTTTT.

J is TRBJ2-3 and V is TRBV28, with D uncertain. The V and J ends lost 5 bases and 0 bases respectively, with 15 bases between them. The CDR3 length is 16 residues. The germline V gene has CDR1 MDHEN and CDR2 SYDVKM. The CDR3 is CASSPLRFTSTDTQYF. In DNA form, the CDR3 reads TGTGCCAGCAGTCCCTTAAGATTTACTAGCACAGATACGCAGTATTTT.

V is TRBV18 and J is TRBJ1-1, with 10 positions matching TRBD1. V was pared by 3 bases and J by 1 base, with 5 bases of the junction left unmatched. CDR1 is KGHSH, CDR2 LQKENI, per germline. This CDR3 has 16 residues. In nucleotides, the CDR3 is TGTGCCAGCTCACCCGGGACAGGGGTTGCGAACACTGAAGCTTTCTTT. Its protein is CASSPGTGVANTEAFF.

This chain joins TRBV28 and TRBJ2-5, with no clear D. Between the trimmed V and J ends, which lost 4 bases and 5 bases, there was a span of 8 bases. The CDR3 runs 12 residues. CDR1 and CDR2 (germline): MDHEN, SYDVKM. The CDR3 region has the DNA TGTGCCAGCAGTTATAACATTGAGACCCAGTACTTC. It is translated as CASSYNIETQYF.

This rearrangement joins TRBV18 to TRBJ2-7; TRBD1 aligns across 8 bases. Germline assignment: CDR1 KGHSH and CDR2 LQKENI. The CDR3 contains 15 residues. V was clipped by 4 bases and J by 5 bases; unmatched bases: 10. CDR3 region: CASSLGQGTGDEQYF. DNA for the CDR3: TGTGCCAGCTCACTCGGACAGGGCACGGGGGACGAGCAGTACTTC.

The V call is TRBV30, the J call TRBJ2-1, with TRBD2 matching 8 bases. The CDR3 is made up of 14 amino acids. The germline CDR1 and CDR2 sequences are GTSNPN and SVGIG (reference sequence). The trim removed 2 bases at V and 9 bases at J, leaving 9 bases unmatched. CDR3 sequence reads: CAWSSSGMVIEQFF. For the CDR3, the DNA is TGTGCCTGGAGTAGTAGCGGGATGGTTATTGAGCAGTTCTTC.

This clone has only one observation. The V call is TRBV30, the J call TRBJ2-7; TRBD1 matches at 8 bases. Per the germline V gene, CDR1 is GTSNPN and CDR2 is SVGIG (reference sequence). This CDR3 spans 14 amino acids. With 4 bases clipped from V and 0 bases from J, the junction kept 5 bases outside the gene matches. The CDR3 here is CAWTRTGSSYEQYF. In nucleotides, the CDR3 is TGTGCCTGGACCCGGACAGGGAGCTCCTACGAGCAGTACTTC.

The CDR3 spells CASTTGGANGYTF. DNA for the CDR3: TGTGCCAGCACGACAGGGGGCGCGAATGGCTACACCTTC. The chain employs TRBV27 and TRBJ1-2, with TRBD1 matching over 10 bases. The CDR3 runs 13 residues. V trimming: 7 bases; J trimming: 6 bases; junction bases outside the gene matches: 5. Germline values: CDR1 MNHEY, CDR2 SMNVEV (reference sequence).

CDR3 in DNA: TGTGCCAGCAGCAGACTCTTGGCGGGGGGGCGGTACGAGCAGTACTTC. It translates to CASSRLLAGGRYEQYF. The V gene is TRBV19, the J gene TRBJ2-7; the match to TRBD2 covers 9 bases. The CDR3 totals 16 residues. J gave up 4 bases and V 9 bases, and 16 bases lay outside the gene matches. Looked up from germline, CDR1 is LNHDA and CDR2 is SQIVND (reference sequence).

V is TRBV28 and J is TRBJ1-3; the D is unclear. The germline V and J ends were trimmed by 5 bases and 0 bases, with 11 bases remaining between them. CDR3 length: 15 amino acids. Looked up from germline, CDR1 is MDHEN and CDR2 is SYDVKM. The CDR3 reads CASSMEGSSGNTIYF. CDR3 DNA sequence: TGTGCCAGCAGTATGGAAGGGAGCTCTGGAAACACCATATATTTT.